These 23 T cell receptor beta chains originate from one sample sequenced in a study of T cells after yellow fever vaccination. TCRdb re-called the 5' RACE reads with MiXCR, one entry per CDR3 protein. Here the sample spans fewer than 400,000 distinct CDR3 sequences, more than 5.5% being singletons. The source was PBMCs, collected 5 days after the yellow fever booster vaccination. These receptors were obtained from a man aged 25-45 years who received the YFV17D yellow fever vaccine.

This clonotype turned up a few times. The chain is built from TRBV10-3 and TRBJ2-7; TRBD1 matches at 9 bases. Looked up from germline, CDR1 is ENHRY and CDR2 is SYGVKD. This CDR3 is 15 amino acids long. V lost 8 bases to trimming and J lost 4 bases; unmatched junction nucleotides: 12. The CDR3 DNA sequence: TGTGCCATCGGGACAGGGAACGTACTTGGGTACGAGCAGTACTTC. This translates into CAIGTGNVLGYEQYF.

The rearrangement joins TRBV20-1 to TRBJ2-1, with 8 bases matching TRBD2. The germline gives CDR1 DFQATT, CDR2 SNEGSKA (reference sequence). The CDR3 has 14 residues. The J segment lost 8 bases and the V segment lost 3 bases, leaving 9 bases of the junction unmatched. The CDR3 is CSASQSGSSHEQFF. The CDR3 region has the DNA TGCAGTGCTAGCCAGAGCGGGAGTAGCCATGAGCAGTTCTTC.

The table lists this clonotype with a few counts. CDR3 DNA sequence: TGTGCCAGCAGCTCCCGTCCGTATGTGGGTCTGTCCGGGGAGCTGTTTTTT. Protein: CASSSRPYVGLSGELFF. The chain combines TRBV7-2 with TRBJ2-2; no reliable D call. The CDR3 loop spans 17 amino acids. Per germline, CDR1 SGHTA and CDR2 FQGNSA. The germline V and J ends were trimmed by 4 bases and 6 bases, with 21 bases remaining between them. Variable domain in full (rest from reference TRBV7-2 and TRBJ2-2): GAGVSQSPSNKVTEKGKDVELRCDPISGHTALYWYRQSLGQGLEFLIYFQGNSAPDKSGLPSDRFSAERTGGSVSTLTIQRTQQEDSAVYLCASSSRPYVGLSGELFFGEGSRLTVL.

This clonotype came up many times. The V call is TRBV7-9, the J call TRBJ2-2; D is undetermined. CDR3 length: 12 amino acids. V was shortened by 6 bases and J by 5 bases, with 7 bases between the two germline ends. The germline V gene encodes CDR1 SEHNR and CDR2 FQNEAQ (reference sequence). CDR3 residues: CASSWGTGELFF. DNA for the CDR3: TGTGCCAGCAGTTGGGGTACCGGGGAGCTGTTTTTT.

This clonotype was picked up many times. The chain joins TRBV6-6 to TRBJ2-7; the match to TRBD2 covers 8 bases. The V segment lost 10 bases and the J segment 1 base; nucleotides outside the gene matches: 3. The length of the CDR3 is 12 residues. Germline assignment: CDR1 MNHNY and CDR2 SVGAGI (reference sequence). The DNA of the CDR3 is TGTGCCACGGGGGGGGGGTCCTACGAGCAGTACTTC. This gives the protein CATGGGSYEQYF.

V and J are TRBV6-4 and TRBJ2-1; D remains ambiguous. The ends were cut back, 2 bases at V and 6 bases at J, with 17 bases in the middle. The CDR3 contains 16 residues. The germline CDR1 and CDR2 sequences are MRHNA and SNTAGT. The CDR3 sequence is CASSDGPYLGRNEQFF. DNA of the CDR3: TGTGCCAGCAGTGACGGTCCTTACCTAGGACGCAATGAGCAGTTCTTC.

This clonotype was seen many times. The V and J genes are TRBV7-6 and TRBJ2-1, with D perhaps being TRBD1 or TRBD2 (5 bases each). V lost 1 base and J lost 10, with 11 bases in between. CDR3 length: 13 residues. Germline CDR1 reads SGHVS; CDR2 reads FNYEAQ. CDR3 DNA: TGTGCCAGCAGCTTAGGGGGACGTGAAGAGCAGTTCTTC. It specifies CASSLGGREEQFF.

In this sample, this clonotype turned up a few times. The chain recombines TRBV7-2 with TRBJ2-7, with D possibly matching TRBD2 (6 bases). Between the trimmed V and J ends, which lost 2 bases and 8 bases, there was a span of 16 bases. The CDR3 spans 14 residues. CDR1 is SGHTA, CDR2 FQGNSA, per germline. Here the CDR3 DNA reads TGTGCCAGCAGCTTACCCGGGACTCCTAGTAAGCAGTACTTC. Residues: CASSLPGTPSKQYF.

This clonotype was seen repeatedly, ten times or more. The genes are TRBV15 and TRBJ2-7; possible D gene TRBD1, 5 bases. This CDR3 spans 13 amino acids. The germline V and J ends were trimmed by 0 bases and 4 bases, with 7 bases remaining between them. Germline lookup yields CDR1 LNHNV and CDR2 YYDKDF (reference sequence). The DNA of the CDR3 is TGTGCCACCAGCAGAGACAGACAGTACGAGCAGTACTTC. Amino acid sequence: CATSRDRQYEQYF.

This clonotype was counted many times. The rearrangement uses TRBV29-1 and TRBJ2-7, with D perhaps TRBD1 (5 bases). CDR1 SQVTM and CDR2 ANQGSEA come from the germline V gene. Trimming shortened V by 7 bases and J by 3 bases, and 13 bases separated the two germline ends. The CDR3 sequence is 12 residues long. CDR3 DNA sequence: TGCAGCGCCTCAACAGGATACTACGAGCAGTACTTC. This encodes CSASTGYYEQYF.

The chain has TRBV7-2 and TRBJ2-7; D is uncertain. The CDR3 runs to 14 residues. Deletions cut 0 bases from V and 0 bases from J, with 6 bases between. The V gene's germline CDR1 is SGHTA and CDR2 FQGNSA. CDR3 amino acids: CASSLAVRSYEQYF. DNA for the CDR3: TGTGCCAGCAGCTTAGCAGTTCGCTCCTACGAGCAGTACTTC.

This clonotype was counted many times. The chain has TRBV20-1 and TRBJ2-7, with D perhaps given as TRBD1 or TRBD2 (5 bases each). The CDR3 totals 13 residues. Germline-derived CDR1 and CDR2 are DFQATT and SNEGSKA (reference sequence). The germline V and J ends were trimmed by 5 bases and 2 bases, with 13 bases remaining between them. CDR3 DNA sequence: TGCAGTGCTCTCCCAGGGACCCCCTACGAGCAGTACTTC. Protein sequence: CSALPGTPYEQYF.

Ten or more counts support this clonotype. The chain has TRBV10-3 and TRBJ1-1; a possible D gene is TRBD1 (5 bases). The CDR3 has 11 amino acids. Germline V gives CDR1 ENHRY, CDR2 SYGVKD. V was trimmed by 6 bases and J by 7 bases, leaving 9 bases between them. The CDR3 DNA sequence: TGTGCCATCAGGACAGACATTGAAGCTTTCTTT. It translates to CAIRTDIEAFF.

This clonotype was counted a few times. The gene calls are TRBV20-1 and TRBJ2-5, with no clear D. CDR1 is DFQATT and CDR2 is SNEGSKA in the germline V gene (reference sequence). Trimming took off 2 bases at V and 7 bases at J, with 14 bases between the two ends. This CDR3 comprises 13 residues. The CDR3 region is CSARNAGAGTQYF. The CDR3 bases are TGCAGTGCTAGAAATGCAGGAGCTGGGACCCAGTACTTC.

On this clonotype: A read error may explain this, as a much larger clone is one base away. The rearrangement links TRBV24-1 to TRBJ2-1; TRBD2 agrees at 7 bases. This CDR3 is built from 16 residues. V lost 2 bases, J lost 5 bases, and 8 bases stayed unmatched. Germline lookup yields CDR1 KGHDR and CDR2 SFDVKD. In nucleotides, the CDR3 is TGTGCCACCAGTGATTCCGCTAGCGGTTCCAACAATGAGCAGTTCTTC. Amino acid sequence: CATSDSASGSNNEQFF.

The sample holds many counts of this clonotype. The chain has TRBV20-1 and TRBJ2-7, with TRBD2 matching 14 bases. CDR3 size: 13 residues. The germline CDR1 and CDR2 sequences are DFQATT and SNEGSKA (reference sequence). CDR3: CSARTSGRYEQYF. DNA for the CDR3: TGCAGCGCACGGACTAGCGGGAGGTACGAGCAGTACTTC.

V gene TRBV29-1 combines with J gene TRBJ2-7; D may be TRBD2 (6 bases). Trimming took off 6 bases at V and 4 bases at J, with 16 bases between the two ends. This CDR3 has 13 residues. Germline lookup yields CDR1 SQVTM and CDR2 ANQGSEA. The CDR3 sequence: CSVVGVGLYEQYF. The DNA for the CDR3 is TGCAGCGTAGTTGGTGTGGGACTTTACGAGCAGTACTTC.

The rearrangement links TRBV6-1 to TRBJ2-3; 7 bases agree with TRBD2. V trimming: 7 bases; J trimming: 1 base; junction bases outside the gene matches: 8. The CDR3 covers 15 residues. Per germline, CDR1 MNHNS and CDR2 SASEGT. The CDR3 nucleotides read TGTGCCAGCACCTCCCCTGGGAGGGGCACAGATACGCAGTATTTT. Protein product: CASTSPGRGTDTQYF.

This clonotype turned up a few times. The V gene is TRBV19, the J gene TRBJ1-3; tentatively, D is TRBD1 (6 bases). The germline V gene has CDR1 LNHDA and CDR2 SQIVND (reference sequence). V was clipped by 6 bases and J by 2 bases, with 14 bases between them. This CDR3 comprises 15 residues. The CDR3 DNA sequence: TGTGCCAGTAGCACCACCGGGGGCACTGGAAACACCATATATTTT. Translating it yields CASSTTGGTGNTIYF.

In its sample, this clonotype was seen many times. The rearrangement links TRBV5-4 to TRBJ2-3; 9 bases are a match to TRBD2. The CDR3 runs to 16 residues. The V gene end was trimmed by 3 bases and the J gene end by 2 bases; junction bases not matched to a gene: 7. Germline CDR1 and CDR2: SGHNT and YYREEE (reference sequence). CDR3 region: CASSSYSGRLTDTQYF. CDR3 DNA sequence: TGTGCCAGCAGCTCCTATAGCGGGAGACTCACAGATACGCAGTATTTT.

This clonotype was observed a few times. The chain joins TRBV7-2 to TRBJ2-2; D is perhaps TRBD2 (5 bases). V gave up 4 bases and J gave up 6 bases, with 12 bases separating them. In germline, CDR1 is SGHTA, CDR2 FQGNSA. The CDR3 loop spans 14 amino acids. This chain's CDR3 is CASSSTRGSGELFF. CDR3 nucleotide sequence: TGTGCCAGCAGCTCGACCCGCGGGTCCGGGGAGCTGTTTTTT.

The V call is TRBV5-1, the J call TRBJ2-5; 7 nucleotides match TRBD2. The CDR3 extends over 15 amino acids. The junction had 6 bases not matched to a gene; V was cut back by 4 bases and J by 0 bases. Germline CDR1 is SGHRS and CDR2 is YFSETQ. For the CDR3, the DNA is TGCGCCAGCAGCCGGGGGGTAGACTACCAAGAGACCCAGTACTTC. It specifies CASSRGVDYQETQYF.

This clonotype was seen repeatedly, ten times or more. The chain has TRBV12-3 or TRBV12-4 and TRBJ2-1, with TRBD1 matching 10 bases. This CDR3 region has 14 residues. The junction had 11 bases not matched to a gene; V was cut back by 5 bases and J by 13 bases. The CDR3: CASSLADRGRAQFF. The DNA for the CDR3 is TGTGCCAGCAGTCTCGCTGACAGGGGGCGCGCCCAGTTCTTC.